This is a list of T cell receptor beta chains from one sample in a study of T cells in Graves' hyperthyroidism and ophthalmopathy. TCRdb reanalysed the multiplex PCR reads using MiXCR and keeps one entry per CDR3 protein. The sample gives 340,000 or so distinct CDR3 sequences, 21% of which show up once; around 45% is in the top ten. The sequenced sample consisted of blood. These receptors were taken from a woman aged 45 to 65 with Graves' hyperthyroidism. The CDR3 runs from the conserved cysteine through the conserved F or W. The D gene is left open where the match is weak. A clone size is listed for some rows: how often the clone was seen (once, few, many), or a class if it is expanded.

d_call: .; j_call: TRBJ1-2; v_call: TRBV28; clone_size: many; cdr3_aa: CASSFTRAGTGYTF; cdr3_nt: TGTGCCAGCAGTTTTACTCGGGCAGGTACTGGCTACACCTTC
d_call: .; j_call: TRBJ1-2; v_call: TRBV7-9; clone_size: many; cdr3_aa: CASTRGTDRFGYTF; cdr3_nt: TGTGCCAGCACCCGAGGAACAGATCGGTTCGGCTACACCTTC
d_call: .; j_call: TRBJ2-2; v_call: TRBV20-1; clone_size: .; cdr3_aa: CSASSSNTGELFF; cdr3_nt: TGCAGTGCTAGCAGTTCGAACACCGGGGAGCTGTTTTTT
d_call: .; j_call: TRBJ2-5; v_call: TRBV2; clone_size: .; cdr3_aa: CASSEAGEATQYF; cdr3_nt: TGTGCCAGCAGTGAGGCCGGGGAGGCGACCCAGTACTTC
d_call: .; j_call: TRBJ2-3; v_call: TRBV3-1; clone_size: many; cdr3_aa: CASSHPGVQYF; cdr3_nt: TGTGCCAGCAGTCATCCCGGGGTGCAGTATTTT
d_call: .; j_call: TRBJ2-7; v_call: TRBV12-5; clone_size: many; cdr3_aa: CASGPGCPYEQYF; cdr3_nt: TGTGCTAGTGGTCCGGGCTGCCCCTACGAGCAGTACTTC
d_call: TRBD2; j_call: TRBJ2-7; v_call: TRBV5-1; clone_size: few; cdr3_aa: CASSSGTRNYEQYF; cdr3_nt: TGCGCCAGCAGCTCCGGGACTAGGAACTACGAGCAGTACTTC
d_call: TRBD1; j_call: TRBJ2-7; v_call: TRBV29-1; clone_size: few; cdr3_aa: CSVAVTGSGSEQYF; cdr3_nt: TGCAGCGTTGCCGTGACAGGGTCAGGGAGCGAGCAGTACTTC
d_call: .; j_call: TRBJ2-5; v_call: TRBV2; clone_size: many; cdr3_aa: CASSEPRPGQETQYF; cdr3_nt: TGTGCCAGCAGTGAACCCAGGCCTGGGCAAGAGACCCAGTACTTC
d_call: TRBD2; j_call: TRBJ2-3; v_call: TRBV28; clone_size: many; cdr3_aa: CASNGLAGATDTQYF; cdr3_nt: TGTGCCAGCAACGGACTAGCGGGGGCCACAGATACGCAGTATTTT
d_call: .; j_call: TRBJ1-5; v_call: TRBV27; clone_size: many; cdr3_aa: CASSLLPSADHQPQHF; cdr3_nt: TGTGCCAGCAGTTTATTGCCCTCGGCAGACCATCAGCCCCAGCATTTT
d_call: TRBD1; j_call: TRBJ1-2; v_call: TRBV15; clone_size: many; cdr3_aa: CATSMQEGALGYTF; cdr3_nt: TGTGCCACCAGCATGCAAGAGGGGGCATTGGGCTACACCTTC
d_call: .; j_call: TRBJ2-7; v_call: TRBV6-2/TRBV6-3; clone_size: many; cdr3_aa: CASSLMSYPAYEQYF; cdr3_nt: TGTGCCAGCAGCCTGATGAGTTATCCAGCCTACGAGCAGTACTTC
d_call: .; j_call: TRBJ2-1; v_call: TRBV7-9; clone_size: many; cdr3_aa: CASSLEQYYNEQFF; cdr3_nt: TGTGCCAGCAGCTTAGAACAGTACTACAATGAGCAGTTCTTC
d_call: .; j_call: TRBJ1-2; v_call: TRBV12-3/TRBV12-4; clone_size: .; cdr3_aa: CASSTPRTFYGYTF; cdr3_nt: TGTGCCAGCAGTACACCCCGCACGTTTTATGGCTACACCTTC
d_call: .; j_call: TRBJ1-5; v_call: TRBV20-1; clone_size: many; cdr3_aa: CSAQEMQGRGTQHF; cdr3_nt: TGCAGTGCCCAAGAGATGCAGGGGAGAGGGACCCAGCATTTT
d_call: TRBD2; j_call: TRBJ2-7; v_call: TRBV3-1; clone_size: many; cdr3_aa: CASSQEVAGPYEQYF; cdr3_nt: TGTGCCAGCAGCCAAGAGGTAGCGGGACCCTACGAGCAGTACTTC
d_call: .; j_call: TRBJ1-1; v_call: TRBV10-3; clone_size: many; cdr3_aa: CAISDKNTEAFF; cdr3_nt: TGTGCCATCAGTGATAAGAACACTGAAGCTTTCTTT
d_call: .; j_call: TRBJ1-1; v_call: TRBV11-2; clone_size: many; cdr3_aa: CASSSQFTEAFF; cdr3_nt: TGTGCCAGCAGCTCCCAGTTCACTGAAGCTTTCTTT
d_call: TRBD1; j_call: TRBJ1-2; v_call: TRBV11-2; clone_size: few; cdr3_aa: CASSIGQGEWYGYTF; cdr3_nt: TGTGCCAGCAGCATAGGACAGGGAGAGTGGTATGGCTACACCTTC
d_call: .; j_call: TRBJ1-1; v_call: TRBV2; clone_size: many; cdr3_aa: CASSEAIQGLTEAFF; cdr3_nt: TGTGCCAGCAGTGAAGCGATCCAGGGTCTAACTGAAGCTTTCTTT
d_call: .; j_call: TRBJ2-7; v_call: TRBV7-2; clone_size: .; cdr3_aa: CASSLVPSDYEQYF; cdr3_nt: TGTGCCAGCAGCTTAGTTCCTAGCGACTACGAGCAGTACTTC
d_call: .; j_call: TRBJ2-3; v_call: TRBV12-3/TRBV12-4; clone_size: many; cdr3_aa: CASSSQKSTDTQYF; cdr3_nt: TGTGCCAGCAGTTCACAAAAAAGCACAGATACGCAGTATTTT
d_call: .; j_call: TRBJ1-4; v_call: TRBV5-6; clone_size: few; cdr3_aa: CASSWGGGSRTNEKLFF; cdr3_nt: TGTGCCAGCAGCTGGGGCGGTGGCAGCAGAACTAATGAAAAACTGTTTTTT
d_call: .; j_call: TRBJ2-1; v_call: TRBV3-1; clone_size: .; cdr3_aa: CASSVTGSVLAAYNEQFF; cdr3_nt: TGTGCCAGCAGCGTGACAGGTAGCGTTCTAGCGGCGTACAATGAGCAGTTCTTC
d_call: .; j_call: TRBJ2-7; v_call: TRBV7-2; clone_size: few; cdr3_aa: CASSKRQVQAEQYF; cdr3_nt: TGTGCCAGCTCCAAAAGACAGGTCCAGGCCGAGCAGTACTTC
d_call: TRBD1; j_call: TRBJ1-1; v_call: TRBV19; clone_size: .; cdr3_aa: CASSIGSTGGYAEAFF; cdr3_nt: TGTGCCAGTAGTATAGGCTCGACAGGGGGGTACGCTGAAGCTTTCTTT
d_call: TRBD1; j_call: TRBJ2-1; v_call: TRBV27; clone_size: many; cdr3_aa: CASSLSQGAYRYNEQFF; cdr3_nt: TGTGCCAGCAGTTTATCGCAGGGGGCGTATCGGTACAATGAGCAGTTCTTC
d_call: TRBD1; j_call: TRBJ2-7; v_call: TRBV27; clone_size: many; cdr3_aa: CASRASAGTEAYEQYF; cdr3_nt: TGTGCCAGCAGGGCTTCGGCCGGGACAGAGGCCTACGAGCAGTACTTC
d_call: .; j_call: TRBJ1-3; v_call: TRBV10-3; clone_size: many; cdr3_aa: CAISESRVWTTPGNTIYF; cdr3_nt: TGTGCCATCAGTGAGTCGAGGGTTTGGACAACTCCTGGAAACACCATATATTTT
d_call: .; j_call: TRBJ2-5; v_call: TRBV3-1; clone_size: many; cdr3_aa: CASTPGQYQETQYF; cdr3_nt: TGTGCCAGCACCCCCGGACAGTACCAAGAGACCCAGTACTTC
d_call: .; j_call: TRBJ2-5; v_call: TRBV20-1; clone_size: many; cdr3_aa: CSARERKAKETQYF; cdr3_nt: TGCAGTGCTAGAGAAAGGAAAGCGAAAGAGACCCAGTACTTC
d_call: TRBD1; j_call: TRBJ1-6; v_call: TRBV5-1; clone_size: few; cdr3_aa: CASSSDRDYNSPLHF; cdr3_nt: TGCGCCAGCAGCTCGGACAGGGACTATAATTCACCCCTCCACTTT
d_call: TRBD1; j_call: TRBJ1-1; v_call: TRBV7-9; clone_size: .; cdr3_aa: CASSPRQTGTTEAFF; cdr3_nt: TGTGCCAGCAGCCCTCGTCAGACAGGGACCACTGAAGCTTTCTTT
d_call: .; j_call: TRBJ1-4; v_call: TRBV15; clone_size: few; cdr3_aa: CATSRDLNIGRGDLSTNEKLFF; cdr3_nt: TGTGCCACCAGCAGAGATCTAAATATTGGCAGGGGAGACCTTTCAACTAATGAAAAACTGTTTTTT
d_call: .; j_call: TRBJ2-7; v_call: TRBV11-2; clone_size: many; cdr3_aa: CASNQDRGGFNEQYF; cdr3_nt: TGTGCCAGCAACCAAGATAGAGGGGGTTTCAACGAGCAGTACTTC
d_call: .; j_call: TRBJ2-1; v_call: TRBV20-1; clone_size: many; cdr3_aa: CSAPSGTIRNEQFF; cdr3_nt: TGCAGTGCCCCTTCCGGGACAATCAGGAATGAGCAGTTCTTC
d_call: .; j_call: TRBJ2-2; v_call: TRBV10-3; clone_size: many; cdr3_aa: CAISGQRNTGELFF; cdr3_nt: TGTGCCATCAGCGGACAGCGCAACACCGGGGAGCTGTTTTTT
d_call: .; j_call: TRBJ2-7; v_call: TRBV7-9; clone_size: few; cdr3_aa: CASSSTEAYEQYF; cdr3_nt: TGTGCCAGCAGCTCGACTGAAGCCTACGAGCAGTACTTC
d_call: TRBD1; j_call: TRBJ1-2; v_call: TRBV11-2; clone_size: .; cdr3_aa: CASSQDRFQGAIILTNYGYTF; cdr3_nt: TGTGCCAGCAGCCAAGATCGATTTCAGGGGGCAATCATTCTAACTAACTATGGCTACACCTTC
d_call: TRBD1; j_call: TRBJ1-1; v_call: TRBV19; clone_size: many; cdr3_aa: CASSTRRGQGFSNTEAFF; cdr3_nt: TGTGCCAGTAGTACGAGAAGGGGACAGGGGTTTTCGAACACTGAAGCTTTCTTT
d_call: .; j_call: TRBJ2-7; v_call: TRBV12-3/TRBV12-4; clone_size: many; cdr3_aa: CASSLSRGGQYF; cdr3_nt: TGTGCCAGCAGCCTCAGTAGAGGAGGGCAGTACTTC
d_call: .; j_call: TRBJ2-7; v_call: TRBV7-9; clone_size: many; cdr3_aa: CASSLQGGTYEQYF; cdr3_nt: TGTGCCAGCAGCTTACAGGGGGGTACCTACGAGCAGTACTTC
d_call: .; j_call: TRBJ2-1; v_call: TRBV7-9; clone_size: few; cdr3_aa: CASSHAGANEQFF; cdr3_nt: TGTGCCAGCAGCCATGCAGGGGCCAATGAGCAGTTCTTC
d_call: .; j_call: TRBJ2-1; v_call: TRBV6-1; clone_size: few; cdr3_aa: CASSHVMTGTNNEQFF; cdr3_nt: TGTGCCAGCAGTCACGTCATGACGGGAACGAACAATGAGCAGTTCTTC
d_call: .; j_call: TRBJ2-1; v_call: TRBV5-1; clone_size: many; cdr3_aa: CASTEGGYNEQFF; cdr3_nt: TGCGCCAGCACCGAGGGGGGCTACAATGAGCAGTTCTTC
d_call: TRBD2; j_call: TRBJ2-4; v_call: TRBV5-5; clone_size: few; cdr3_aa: CASSLWTRLAKNIQYF; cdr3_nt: TGTGCCAGCAGCTTGTGGACTAGGCTAGCCAAAAACATTCAGTACTTC
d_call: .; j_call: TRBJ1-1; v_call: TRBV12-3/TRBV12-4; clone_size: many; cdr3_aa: CASSWGPTGEAFF; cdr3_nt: TGTGCCAGCAGTTGGGGGCCGACAGGTGAAGCTTTCTTT
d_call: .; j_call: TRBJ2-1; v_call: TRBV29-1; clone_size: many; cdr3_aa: CSGNRANRNYNEQFF; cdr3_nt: TGCAGCGGAAATCGAGCGAACCGGAACTACAATGAGCAGTTCTTC
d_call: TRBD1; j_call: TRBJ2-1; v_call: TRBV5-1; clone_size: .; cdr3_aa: CASSLEVQGWGNEQFF; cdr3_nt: TGCGCCAGCAGCTTGGAGGTACAGGGGTGGGGGAATGAGCAGTTCTTC
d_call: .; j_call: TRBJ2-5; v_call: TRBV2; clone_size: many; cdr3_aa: CASSEQGFLYF; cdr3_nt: TGTGCCAGCAGCGAACAGGGTTTTCTGTACTTC
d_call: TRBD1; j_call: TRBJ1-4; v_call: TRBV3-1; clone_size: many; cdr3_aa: CASSQVGQGNEKLFF; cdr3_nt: TGTGCCAGCAGCCAAGTTGGACAGGGGAATGAAAAACTGTTTTTT
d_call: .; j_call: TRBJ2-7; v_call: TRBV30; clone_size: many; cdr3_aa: CAWSPGTVPYEQYF; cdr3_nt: TGTGCCTGGAGTCCCGGGACTGTGCCCTACGAGCAGTACTTC
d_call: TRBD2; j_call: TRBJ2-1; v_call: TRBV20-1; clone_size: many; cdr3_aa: CSATERGTPYNEQFF; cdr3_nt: TGCAGTGCTACTGAGCGGGGGACCCCCTACAATGAGCAGTTCTTC
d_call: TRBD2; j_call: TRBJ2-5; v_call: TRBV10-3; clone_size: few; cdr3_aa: CAISEKTSGGQETQYF; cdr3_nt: TGTGCCATCAGTGAGAAGACTAGCGGAGGTCAAGAGACCCAGTACTTC
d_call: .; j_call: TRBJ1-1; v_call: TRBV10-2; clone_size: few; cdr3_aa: CASSGIGRDTEAFF; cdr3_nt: TGCGCCAGCAGTGGGATAGGGCGGGACACTGAAGCTTTCTTT